One T cell receptor beta chain is described in this entry. The target antigen is unknown. This sample is drawn from a study of radiotherapy plus CTLA-4 blockade in lung cancer. The method was immunoSEQ multiplex PCR; TCRdb's version includes in-frame clones alone and lacks a portion of them. There are tens of thousands of clones in the sample; roughly 71% occur only once, and roughly 4.7% lies in the top ten. Study-level points and caveats: Early blood T cell clone dynamics, with interferon-beta, were reported to best predict response. Clones of tumor-derived TCRs expanded in blood after radiotherapy plus ipilimumab.

This CDR3 has 15 amino acids. Germline V gene lookup returns CDR1 MNHEY and CDR2 SVGAGI. Trimming shortened V by 0 bases and J by 5 bases, and 12 bases separated the two germline ends. The sequencing here drew on peripheral blood, taken from a patient treated with radiotherapy plus ipilimumab. V and J are TRBV6-5 and TRBJ2-3; D is perhaps TRBD2 (6 bases). The TCR was taken from a human donor with non-small cell lung cancer whose response to radiotherapy plus ipilimumab could not be evaluated. This CDR3 is CASSYSGGELDTQYF. DNA of the CDR3: TGTGCCAGCAGTTACTCAGGAGGGGAGCTAGATACGCAGTATTTT.